What follows are 9 T cell receptor beta chains derived from one specimen sequenced in a study of Graves' ophthalmopathy and Graves' hyperthyroidism. Using RNA transcripts, the TCR beta CDR3 regions were amplified. A first-round RT-PCR used HTBI primers, followed by a second-round multiplex PCR. TCRdb fed the multiplex PCR reads into MiXCR, producing one record per CDR3 protein. The repertoire includes about 620,000 distinct CDR3 sequences, 20% to 25% of them detected once, and roughly 6.9% sits in the top ten. Sequenced sample: peripheral blood. The receptor source for this set is a woman younger than 35 with stable Graves' hyperthyroidism. Some clones in this sample may be carry-over from other donors' samples.

There are many counts of this clonotype. CDR3 region: CSLYRGRTEAFF. CDR3 coding DNA: TGCAGTCTCTACAGGGGGAGGACTGAAGCTTTCTTT. The V call is TRBV20-1, the J call TRBJ1-1; TRBD1 agrees at 8 bases. The J segment lost 5 bases and the V segment lost 8 bases, leaving 7 bases of the junction unmatched. The CDR3 has 12 amino acids. Germline-derived CDR1 and CDR2 are DFQATT and SNEGSKA (reference sequence).

This clonotype was seen only a few times. The J gene is TRBJ2-4, the V gene TRBV6-5, with D possibly being TRBD2 (6 bases). The germline V and J ends were trimmed by 4 bases and 0 bases, with 10 bases remaining between them. The germline V gene has CDR1 MNHEY and CDR2 SVGAGI. The CDR3 consists of 15 residues. CDR3 loop: CASSSPGVAKNIQYF. In DNA, the CDR3 is TGTGCCAGCAGTTCCCCGGGGGTAGCCAAAAACATTCAGTACTTC.

V is TRBV11-1 and J is TRBJ2-2, with D uncertain. Germline CDR1 reads SGHAT; CDR2 reads FQDESV (reference sequence). The CDR3 has 14 amino acids. V dropped 9 bases and J dropped 5 bases, with 16 bases sitting between them. For the CDR3, the DNA is TGTGCCAGTAGCCGTCCCACAGTGACCGGGGAGCTGTTTTTT. Translating gives CASSRPTVTGELFF.

The chain couples TRBV12-3 or TRBV12-4 to TRBJ1-2; a weak D match, TRBD1 (6 bases). V lost 6 bases and J lost 3, with 14 bases in between. The CDR3 contains 14 residues. CDR3 residues: CASRLQGADYGYTF. Written as DNA, the CDR3 is TGTGCCAGCAGATTACAGGGAGCCGACTATGGCTACACCTTC.

This clonotype was seen ten or more times. This chain uses TRBV2 with TRBJ2-7; 10 nucleotides line up with TRBD2. Germline CDR1 reads SNHLY; CDR2 reads FYNNEI. The CDR3 totals 15 residues. The ends lost 7 bases at V and 2 bases at J; junction bases unmatched: 8. DNA of the CDR3: TGTGCCAGCATCAACGGACTAGCGGTTACCTACGAGCAGTACTTC. Translation gives CASINGLAVTYEQYF.

A few counts support this clonotype. The chain links TRBV6-1 to TRBJ2-5; TRBD2 is a possible D gene (6 bases). Germline V lookup: CDR1 MNHNS, CDR2 SASEGT. V was shortened by 8 bases and J by 2 bases, with 12 bases between the two germline ends. The CDR3 has 13 residues. The CDR3 DNA reads as TGTGCCAGCGCTCGGGAGCGACAAGAGACCCAGTACTTC. Amino acid sequence: CASARERQETQYF.

This clonotype was observed a single time. The rearrangement joins TRBV28 to TRBJ2-7; D gene unclear. V dropped 2 bases and J dropped 2 bases, with 10 bases sitting between them. Germline V gene lookup returns CDR1 MDHEN and CDR2 SYDVKM. This CDR3 has 14 residues. CDR3 residues: CASSLQFTPYEQYF. The CDR3 DNA is TGTGCCAGCAGTTTACAGTTTACCCCCTACGAGCAGTACTTC.

This clonotype was observed a handful of times. This chain joins TRBV6-2 or TRBV6-3 and TRBJ1-5; D ambiguous. CDR1 MNHEY and CDR2 SVGEGT come from the germline V gene. CDR3 length equals 14 residues. Trimming removed 2 bases from V and 3 bases from J, with 8 bases in between. CDR3 protein: CASSYPRVNQPQHF. CDR3 coding DNA: TGTGCCAGCAGTTACCCTAGGGTCAATCAGCCCCAGCATTTT.

This clonotype has a count of ten or more. J is TRBJ1-2 and V is TRBV29-1, with 8 bases that match TRBD1. Looked up from germline, CDR1 is SQVTM and CDR2 is ANQGSEA. Trimming cost V 3 bases and J 8 bases; bases outside gene matches: 5. This CDR3 has 12 amino acids. The CDR3 coding sequence is TGCAGCGTTGACAGGGGGCCTGGCGGCTACACCTTC. Translated, it gives CSVDRGPGGYTF.